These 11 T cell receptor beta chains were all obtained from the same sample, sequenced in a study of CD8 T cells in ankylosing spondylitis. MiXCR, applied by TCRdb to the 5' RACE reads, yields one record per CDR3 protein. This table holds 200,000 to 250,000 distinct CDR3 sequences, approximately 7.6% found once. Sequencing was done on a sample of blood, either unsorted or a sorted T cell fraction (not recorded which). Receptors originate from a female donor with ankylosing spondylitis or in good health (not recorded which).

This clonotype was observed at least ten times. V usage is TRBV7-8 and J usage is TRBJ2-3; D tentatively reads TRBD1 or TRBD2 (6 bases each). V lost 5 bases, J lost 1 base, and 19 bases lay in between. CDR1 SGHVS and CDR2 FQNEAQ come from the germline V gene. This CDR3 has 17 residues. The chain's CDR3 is CASSHLGGEGGTDTQYF. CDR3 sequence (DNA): TGTGCCAGCAGCCACCTCGGGGGCGAAGGGGGCACAGATACGCAGTATTTT.

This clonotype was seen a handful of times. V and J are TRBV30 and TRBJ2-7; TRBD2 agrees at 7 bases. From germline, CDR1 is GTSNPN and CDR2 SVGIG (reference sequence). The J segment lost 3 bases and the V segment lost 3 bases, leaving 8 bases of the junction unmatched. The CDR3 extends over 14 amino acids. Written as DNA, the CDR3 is TGTGCCTGGAGCCCCGGACTAGGGGACTACGAGCAGTACTTC. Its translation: CAWSPGLGDYEQYF.

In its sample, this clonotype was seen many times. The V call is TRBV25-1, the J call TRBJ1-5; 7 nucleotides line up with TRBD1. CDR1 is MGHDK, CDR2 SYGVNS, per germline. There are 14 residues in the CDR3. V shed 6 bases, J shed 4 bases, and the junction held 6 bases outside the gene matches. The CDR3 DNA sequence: TGTGCCAGCAGCGAAACAGGGGAGAATCAGCCCCAGCATTTT. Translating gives CASSETGENQPQHF.

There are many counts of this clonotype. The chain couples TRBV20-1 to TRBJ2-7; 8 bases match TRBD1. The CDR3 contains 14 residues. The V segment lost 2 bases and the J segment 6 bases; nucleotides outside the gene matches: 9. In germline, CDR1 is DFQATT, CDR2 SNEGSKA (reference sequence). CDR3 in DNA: TGCAGTGCTAGACTCGACAGGGGCGGCTCCGAGCAGTACTTC. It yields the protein CSARLDRGGSEQYF.

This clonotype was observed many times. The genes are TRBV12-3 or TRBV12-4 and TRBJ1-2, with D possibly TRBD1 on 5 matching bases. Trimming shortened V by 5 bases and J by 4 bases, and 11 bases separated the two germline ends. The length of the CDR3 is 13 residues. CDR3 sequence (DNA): TGTGCCAGCAGTCCCAGACAGCCCTATGGCTACACCTTC. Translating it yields CASSPRQPYGYTF.

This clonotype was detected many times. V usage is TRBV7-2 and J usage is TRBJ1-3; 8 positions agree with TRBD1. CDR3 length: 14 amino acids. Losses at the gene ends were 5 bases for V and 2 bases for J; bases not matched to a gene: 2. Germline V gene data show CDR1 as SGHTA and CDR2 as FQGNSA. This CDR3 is CASSIQGAGNTIYF. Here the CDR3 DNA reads TGTGCCAGCAGCATACAGGGGGCTGGAAACACCATATATTTT.

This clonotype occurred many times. Here the CDR3 reads CSARDSRRQYF. The CDR3 coding sequence is TGCAGTGCTAGGGACAGCCGCAGGCAGTACTTC. The chain joins TRBV20-1 to TRBJ2-7, with D perhaps matching TRBD1 (6 bases). V lost 3 bases, J lost 9 bases, and 12 bases lay in between. CDR3 length: 11 residues. Germline CDR1 reads DFQATT; CDR2 reads SNEGSKA (reference sequence).

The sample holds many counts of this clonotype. The CDR3 is CASSPSGEGQQYF. The CDR3 nucleotides are TGTGCCAGCTCCCCCAGCGGGGAGGGGCAGCAGTACTTC. The rearrangement links TRBV18 to TRBJ2-7; 7 nucleotides match TRBD2. The trim removed 6 bases at V and 8 bases at J, leaving 10 bases unmatched. Germline-derived CDR1 and CDR2 are KGHSH and LQKENI. This CDR3 spans 13 amino acids.

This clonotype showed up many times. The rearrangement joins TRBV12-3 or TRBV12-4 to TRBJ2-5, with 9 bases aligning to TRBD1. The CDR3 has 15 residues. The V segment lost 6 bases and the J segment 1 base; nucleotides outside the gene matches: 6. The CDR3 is CASSDLGQGQETQYF. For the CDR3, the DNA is TGTGCCAGCAGCGACCTGGGACAGGGCCAAGAGACCCAGTACTTC.

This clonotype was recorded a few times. The CDR3 nucleotides read TGTGCCTGGAGGGACAGCCACCTATATTTT. Translation: CAWRDSHLYF. The V gene is TRBV30, the J gene TRBJ1-3; maybe TRBD1 (6 bases). The CDR3 contains 10 residues. V lost 3 bases and J lost 14, with 11 bases in between. The germline gives CDR1 GTSNPN, CDR2 SVGIG (reference sequence).

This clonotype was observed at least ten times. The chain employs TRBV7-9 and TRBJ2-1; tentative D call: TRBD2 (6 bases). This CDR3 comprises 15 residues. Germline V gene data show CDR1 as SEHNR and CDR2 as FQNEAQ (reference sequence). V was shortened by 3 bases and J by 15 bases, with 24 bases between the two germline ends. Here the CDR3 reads CASSFDDNIAVEVFF. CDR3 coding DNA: TGTGCCAGCAGCTTCGATGACAACATAGCGGTAGAGGTGTTCTTC.